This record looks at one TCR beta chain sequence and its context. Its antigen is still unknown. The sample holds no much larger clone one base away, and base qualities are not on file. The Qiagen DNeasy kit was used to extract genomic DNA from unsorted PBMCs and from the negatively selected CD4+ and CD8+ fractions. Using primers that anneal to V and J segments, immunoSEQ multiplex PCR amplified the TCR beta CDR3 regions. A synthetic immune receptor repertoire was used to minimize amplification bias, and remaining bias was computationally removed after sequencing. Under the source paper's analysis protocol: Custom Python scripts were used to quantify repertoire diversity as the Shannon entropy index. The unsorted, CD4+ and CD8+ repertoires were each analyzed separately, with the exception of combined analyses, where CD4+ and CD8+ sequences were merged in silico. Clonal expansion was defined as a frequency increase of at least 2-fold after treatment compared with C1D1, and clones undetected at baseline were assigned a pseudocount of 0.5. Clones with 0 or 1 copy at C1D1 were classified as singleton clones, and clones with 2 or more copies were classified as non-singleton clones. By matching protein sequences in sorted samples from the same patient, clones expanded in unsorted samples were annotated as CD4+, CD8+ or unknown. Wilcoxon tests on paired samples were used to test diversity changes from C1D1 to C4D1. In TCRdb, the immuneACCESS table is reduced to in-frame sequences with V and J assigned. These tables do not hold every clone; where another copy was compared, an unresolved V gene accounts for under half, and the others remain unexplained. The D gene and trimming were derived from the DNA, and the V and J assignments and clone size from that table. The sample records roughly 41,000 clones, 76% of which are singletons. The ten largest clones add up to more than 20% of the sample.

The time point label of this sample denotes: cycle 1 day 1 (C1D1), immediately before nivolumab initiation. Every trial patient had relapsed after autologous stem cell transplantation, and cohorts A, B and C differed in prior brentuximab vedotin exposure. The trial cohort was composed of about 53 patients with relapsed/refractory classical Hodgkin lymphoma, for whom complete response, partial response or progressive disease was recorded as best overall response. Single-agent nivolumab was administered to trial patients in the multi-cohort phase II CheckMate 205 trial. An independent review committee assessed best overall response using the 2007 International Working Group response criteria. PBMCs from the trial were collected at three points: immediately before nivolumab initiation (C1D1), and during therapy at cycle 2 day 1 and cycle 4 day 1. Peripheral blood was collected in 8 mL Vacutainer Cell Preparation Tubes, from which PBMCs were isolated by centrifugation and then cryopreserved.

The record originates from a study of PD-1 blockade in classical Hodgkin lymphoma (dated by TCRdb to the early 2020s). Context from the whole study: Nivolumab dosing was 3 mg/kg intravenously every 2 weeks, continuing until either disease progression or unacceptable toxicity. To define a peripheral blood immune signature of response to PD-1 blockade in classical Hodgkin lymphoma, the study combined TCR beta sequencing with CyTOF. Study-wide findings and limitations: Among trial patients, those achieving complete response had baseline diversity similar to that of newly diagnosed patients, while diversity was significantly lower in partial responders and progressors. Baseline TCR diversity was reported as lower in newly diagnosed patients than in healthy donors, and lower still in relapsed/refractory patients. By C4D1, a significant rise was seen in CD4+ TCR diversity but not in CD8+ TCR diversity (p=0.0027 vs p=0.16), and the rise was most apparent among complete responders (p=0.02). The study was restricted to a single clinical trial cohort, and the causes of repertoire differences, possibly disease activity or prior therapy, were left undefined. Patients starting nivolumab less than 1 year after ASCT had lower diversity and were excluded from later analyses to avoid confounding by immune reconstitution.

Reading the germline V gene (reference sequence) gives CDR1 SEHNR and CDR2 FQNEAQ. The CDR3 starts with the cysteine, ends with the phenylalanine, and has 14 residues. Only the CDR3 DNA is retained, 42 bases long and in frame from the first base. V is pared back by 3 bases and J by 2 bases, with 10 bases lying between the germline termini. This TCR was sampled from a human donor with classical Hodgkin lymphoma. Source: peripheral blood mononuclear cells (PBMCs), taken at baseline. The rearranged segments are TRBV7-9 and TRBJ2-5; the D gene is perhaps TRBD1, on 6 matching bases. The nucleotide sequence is TGTGCCAGCAGCTTTGACAGGTGGCAAGAGACCCAGTACTTC. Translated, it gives CASSFDRWQETQYF.